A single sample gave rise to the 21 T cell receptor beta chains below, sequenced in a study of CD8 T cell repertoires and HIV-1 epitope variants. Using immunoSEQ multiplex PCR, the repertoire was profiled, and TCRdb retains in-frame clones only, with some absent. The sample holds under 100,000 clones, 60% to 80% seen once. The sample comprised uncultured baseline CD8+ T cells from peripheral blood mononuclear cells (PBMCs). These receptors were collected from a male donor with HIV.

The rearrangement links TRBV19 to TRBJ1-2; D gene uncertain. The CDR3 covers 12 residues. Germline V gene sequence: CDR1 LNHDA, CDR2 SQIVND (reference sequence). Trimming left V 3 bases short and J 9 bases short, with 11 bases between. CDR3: CASSITSGSYTF. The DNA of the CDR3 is TGTGCCAGTAGTATTACGTCCGGTAGCTACACCTTC.

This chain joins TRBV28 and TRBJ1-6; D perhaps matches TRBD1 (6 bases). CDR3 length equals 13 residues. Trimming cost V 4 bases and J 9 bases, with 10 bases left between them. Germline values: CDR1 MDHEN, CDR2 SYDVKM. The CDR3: CASSSDRSSPLHF. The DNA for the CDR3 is TGTGCCAGCAGTTCCGACAGGAGTTCACCCCTCCACTTT.

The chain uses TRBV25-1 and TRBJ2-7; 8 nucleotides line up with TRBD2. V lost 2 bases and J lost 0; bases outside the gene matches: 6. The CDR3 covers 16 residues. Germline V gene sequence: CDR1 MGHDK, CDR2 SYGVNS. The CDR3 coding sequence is TGTGCCAGCAGTGAAAGCGAGCGGGAGATCTCCTACGAGCAGTACTTC. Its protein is CASSESEREISYEQYF.

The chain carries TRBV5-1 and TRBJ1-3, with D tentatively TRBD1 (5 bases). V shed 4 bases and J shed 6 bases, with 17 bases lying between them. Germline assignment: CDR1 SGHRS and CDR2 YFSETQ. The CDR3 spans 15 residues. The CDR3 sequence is CASSMGTVPLNTIYF. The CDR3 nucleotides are TGCGCCAGCAGCATGGGGACGGTCCCTTTAAACACCATATATTTT.

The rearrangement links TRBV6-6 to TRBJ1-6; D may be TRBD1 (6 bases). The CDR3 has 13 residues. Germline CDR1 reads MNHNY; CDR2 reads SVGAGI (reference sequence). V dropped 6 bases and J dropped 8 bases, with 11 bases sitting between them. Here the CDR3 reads CASRGGRDSPLHF. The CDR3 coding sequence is TGTGCCAGCAGGGGGGGCCGGGATTCACCCCTCCACTTT.

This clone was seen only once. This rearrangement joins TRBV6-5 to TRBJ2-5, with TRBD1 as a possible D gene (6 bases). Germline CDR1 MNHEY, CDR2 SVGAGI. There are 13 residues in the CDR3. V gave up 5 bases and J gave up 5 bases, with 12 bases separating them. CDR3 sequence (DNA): TGTGCCAGCAGTGCCACAGGGATGGAGACCCAGTACTTC. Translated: CASSATGMETQYF.

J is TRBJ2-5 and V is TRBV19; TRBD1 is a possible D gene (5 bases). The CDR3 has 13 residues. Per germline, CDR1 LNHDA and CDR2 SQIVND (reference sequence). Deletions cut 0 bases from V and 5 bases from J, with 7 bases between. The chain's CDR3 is CASSIDRDETQYF. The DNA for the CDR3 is TGTGCCAGTAGTATAGACAGGGATGAGACCCAGTACTTC.

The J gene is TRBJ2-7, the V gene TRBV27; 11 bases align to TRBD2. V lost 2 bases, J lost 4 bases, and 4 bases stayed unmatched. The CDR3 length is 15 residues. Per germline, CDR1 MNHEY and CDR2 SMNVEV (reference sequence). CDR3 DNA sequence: TGTGCCAGCAGTTTAGGGACTAGCGGAGGATACGAGCAGTACTTC. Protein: CASSLGTSGGYEQYF.

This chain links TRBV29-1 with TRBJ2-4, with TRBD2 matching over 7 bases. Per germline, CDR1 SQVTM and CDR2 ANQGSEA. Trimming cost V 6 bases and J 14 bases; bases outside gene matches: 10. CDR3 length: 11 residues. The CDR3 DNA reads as TGCAGCGTGTACATTGGGACTAAGAAGTACTTC. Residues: CSVYIGTKKYF.

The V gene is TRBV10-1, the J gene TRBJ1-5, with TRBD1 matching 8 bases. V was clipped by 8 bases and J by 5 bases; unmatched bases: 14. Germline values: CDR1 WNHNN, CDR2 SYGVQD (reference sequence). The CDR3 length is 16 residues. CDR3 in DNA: TGCGCCAGCCAGGACAGGGATCCTCCGGGTCATCAGCCCCAGCATTTT. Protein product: CASQDRDPPGHQPQHF.

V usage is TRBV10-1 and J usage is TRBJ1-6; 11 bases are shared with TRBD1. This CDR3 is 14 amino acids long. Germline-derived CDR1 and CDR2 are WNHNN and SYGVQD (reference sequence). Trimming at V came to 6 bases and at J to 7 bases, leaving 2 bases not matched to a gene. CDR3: CASSGTGGNSPLHF. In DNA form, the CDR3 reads TGCGCCAGCAGCGGGACAGGGGGGAATTCACCCCTCCACTTT.

In DNA form, the CDR3 reads TGTGCCAGCAGCGTAAGGACAGGGACTGAAGCTTTCTTT. It specifies CASSVRTGTEAFF. The V gene is TRBV7-2, the J gene TRBJ1-1; TRBD1 matches at 8 bases. The CDR3 is made up of 13 amino acids. Germline-derived CDR1 and CDR2 are SGHTA and FQGNSA. J was trimmed by 5 bases and V by 5 bases; bases with no gene match: 4.

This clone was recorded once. CDR3: CASSVGALAKNIQYF. CDR3 coding DNA: TGTGCCAGCAGCGTTGGGGCCCTAGCCAAAAACATTCAGTACTTC. The genes are TRBV9 and TRBJ2-4; D might be TRBD1 (5 bases). The CDR3 runs to 15 residues. Germline CDR1 is SGDLS and CDR2 is YYNGEE. V shed 2 bases and J shed 0 bases, with 9 bases lying between them.

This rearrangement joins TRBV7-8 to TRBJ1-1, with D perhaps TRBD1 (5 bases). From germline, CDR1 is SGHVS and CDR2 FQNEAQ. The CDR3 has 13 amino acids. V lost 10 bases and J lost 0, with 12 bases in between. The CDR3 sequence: CATGNRLNTEAFF. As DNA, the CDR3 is TGTGCCACCGGTAACAGGCTGAACACTGAAGCTTTCTTT.

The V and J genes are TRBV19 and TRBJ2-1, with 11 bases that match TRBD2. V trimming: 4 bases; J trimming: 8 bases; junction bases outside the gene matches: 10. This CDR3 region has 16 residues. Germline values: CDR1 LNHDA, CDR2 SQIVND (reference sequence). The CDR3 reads CASSRDTSGSRDEQFF. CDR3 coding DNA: TGTGCCAGTAGTAGGGACACTAGCGGGAGCAGAGATGAGCAGTTCTTC.

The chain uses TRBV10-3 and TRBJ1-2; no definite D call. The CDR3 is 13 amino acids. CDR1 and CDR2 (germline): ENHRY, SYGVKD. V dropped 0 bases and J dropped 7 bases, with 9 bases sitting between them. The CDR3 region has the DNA TGTGCCATCAGTGAGTCGATAGGGTCTGGCTACACCTTC. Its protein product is CAISESIGSGYTF.

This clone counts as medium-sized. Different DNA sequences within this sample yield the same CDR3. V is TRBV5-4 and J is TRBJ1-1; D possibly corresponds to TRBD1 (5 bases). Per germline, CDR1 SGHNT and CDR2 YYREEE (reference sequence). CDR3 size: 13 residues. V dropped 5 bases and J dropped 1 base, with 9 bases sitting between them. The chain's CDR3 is CASSLDRNTEAFF. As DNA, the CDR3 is TGTGCCAGCAGTCTCGACAGGAACACTGAAGCTTTCTTT.

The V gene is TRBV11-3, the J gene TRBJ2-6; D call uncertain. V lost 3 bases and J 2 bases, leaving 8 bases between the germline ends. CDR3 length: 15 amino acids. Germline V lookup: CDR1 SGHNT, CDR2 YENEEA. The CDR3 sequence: CASSFTGPGANVLTF. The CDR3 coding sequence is TGTGCCAGCAGCTTTACGGGTCCTGGGGCCAACGTCCTGACTTTC.

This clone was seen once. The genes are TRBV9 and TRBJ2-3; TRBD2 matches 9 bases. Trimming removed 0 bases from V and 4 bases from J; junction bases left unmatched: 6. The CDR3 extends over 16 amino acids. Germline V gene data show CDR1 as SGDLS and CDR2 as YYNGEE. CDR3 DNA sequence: TGTGCCAGCAGCGTAGTGAGCGGGGGGAAGTCAGATACGCAGTATTTT. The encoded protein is CASSVVSGGKSDTQYF.

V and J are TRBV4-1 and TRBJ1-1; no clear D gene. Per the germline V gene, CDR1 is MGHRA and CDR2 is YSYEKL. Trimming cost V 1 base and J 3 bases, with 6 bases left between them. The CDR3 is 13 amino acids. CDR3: CASSQGAHTEAFF. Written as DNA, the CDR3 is TGCGCCAGCAGCCAAGGGGCCCACACTGAAGCTTTCTTT.

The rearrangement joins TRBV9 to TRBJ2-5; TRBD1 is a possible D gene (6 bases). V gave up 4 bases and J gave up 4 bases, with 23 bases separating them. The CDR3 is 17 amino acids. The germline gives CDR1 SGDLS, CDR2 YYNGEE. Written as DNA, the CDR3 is TGTGCCAGCAGCCCCCAGAGCAGGGGACCCGAAGCAGAGACCCAGTACTTC. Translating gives CASSPQSRGPEAETQYF.